These T cell receptor beta chains were read from a single sample in a study of T-cell memory formation after mild COVID-19. Each CDR3 protein is one row after TCRdb ran MiXCR on the 5' RACE reads. This table holds 250,000 or so distinct CDR3 sequences, roughly 18% found once. Sequencing input: PBMCs or a T cell subset sorted from them (not recorded which). These receptor sequences come from a man aged 18 to 35 who had mild COVID-19 (a few samples of this study predate the infection). Cell type and time point are not known. CDR3s leave out the opening cysteine and the closing phenylalanine or tryptophan.

V: TRBV20-1
length: 12
J: TRBJ1-6
CDR3: SAADRVGNSPLH

V: TRBV29-1
length: 8
J: TRBJ2-5
CDR3: SVLRETQY

V: TRBV14
length: 13
J: TRBJ1-6
CDR3: ASSQVRTGGSPLH

V: TRBV11-3
length: 12
J: TRBJ2-7
CDR3: ASSRGAPGDEQY

V: TRBV5-1
length: 10
J: TRBJ1-2
CDR3: ASSPDSEGYT

V: TRBV6-5
length: 11
J: TRBJ2-3
CDR3: ASRVTDTDTQY

V: TRBV4-3
length: 13
J: TRBJ2-1
CDR3: ASSVLRGTADEQF

V: TRBV7-9
length: 15
J: TRBJ1-1
CDR3: ASSPHLNLDRGTEAF

V: TRBV20-1
length: 13
J: TRBJ2-3
CDR3: SATTSSGSTDTQY

V: TRBV4-1
length: 14
J: TRBJ1-5
CDR3: ASSQLPLGGWQPQH

V: TRBV7-2
length: 11
J: TRBJ2-1
CDR3: ASSLSRDGEQF

V: TRBV18
length: 13
J: TRBJ2-3
CDR3: ASSGTSGAADTQY

V: TRBV6-2/TRBV6-3
length: 15
J: TRBJ2-5
CDR3: ATADGTGLITQETQY

V: TRBV30
length: 11
J: TRBJ2-7
CDR3: AWSAGQGGEQY

V: TRBV7-8
length: 13
J: TRBJ1-2
CDR3: ASSLAAGPGGGYT